This T cell receptor beta chain was identified in a study of blood T cell repertoires in COVID-19 (dated by TCRdb to 2020 to 2022). About the full investigation: Samples from collaborators originated in the United States, Italy and Spain and spanned both the acute and convalescent phases of COVID-19. The material from the prospective study consisted of cDNA or gDNA derived from T cells, B-cell-depleted T cells, or PBMCs. Deeply sampled blood TCRbeta repertoires from subjects exposed to, actively infected with, or recovered from COVID-19 were included in the dataset. The repertoires were released in a freely available public database intended as a resource for research on the immune response to SARS-CoV-2. Samples came from the ongoing ImmuneRACE study (first 160 participants) plus 1,254 subjects from 6 global collaborators. A de-identified subject ID, COVID-19 status, age in years and sex were almost always included in the sample metadata. Where HLA class I and class II types were available, the types were taken from metadata supplied by the sample provider, not from assay-based typing. The investigation overall reported the following: The quantity of clinical and demographic metadata differed by source and by participant and was supplied without curation.

The collaborating institutions used their own protocols to collect whole blood in K2EDTA tubes. For TCRbeta analysis, collaborators shipped samples in one of three forms: frozen whole blood, isolated PBMCs, or DNA extracted from either of those sample types. TCRbeta CDR3 regions were amplified from genomic DNA by means of the immunoSEQ Assay, a bias-controlled multiplex PCR. As for the original processing: Within the assay, amplification of reference gene primers was used to estimate how many nucleated cells each sample contained. To quantify the absolute abundance of each unique TCRbeta CDR3 rearrangement, sequence reads were collapsed and filtered. For each sample, productive Simpson clonality was calculated as the square root of Simpson's diversity index over productive rearrangements. In its TCRdb copy, this immuneACCESS table keeps in-frame sequences only and misses some clones. Where compared with another copy, unresolved V genes explain less than half of these, and the others have no known cause. V, J and clone size derive from that table, while D and trimming were established from the DNA sequence. For this sample the table gives just under 20,000 clones, of which nearly 90% were detected only once. The top ten constitute roughly 7.5% of the sample.

A note on this clone: The clone's antigen remains unknown. No base qualities exist here, and no much larger clone lies one base off it.

Trimming removed 5 bases from V and 2 bases from J; the gene matches leave 5 bases unexplained. The CDR3 contains 16 residues, cysteine and phenylalanine counted. The read is trimmed to its CDR3 DNA, 48 bases read in frame from base 1. From a lookup of the germline V gene, CDR1 and CDR2 are KGHSH and LQKENI. Specimen: peripheral blood. Recombination connected TRBV18 to TRBJ2-2, and 10 bases in between align with TRBD2. The TCR originated in a human donor with active COVID-19. The donor label of this sample is uncertain. The CDR3 region has the sequence CASSGLADRNTGELFF. The DNA is as follows: TGTGCCAGCTCAGGACTAGCGGACAGAAACACCGGGGAGCTGTTTTTT.